Following are 25 T cell receptor beta chains from one sample sequenced in a study of blood T cell repertoires in COVID-19. The table came from immunoSEQ multiplex PCR; TCRdb's copy has only in-frame clones and leaves some out. The table includes a few hundred thousand clones, around 84% detected once. The sequenced material came from PBMCs or T cells enriched from blood (not recorded which). These TCRs come from a woman between 50 and 59 years old who had recovered from COVID-19.

V gene TRBV7-9 combines with J gene TRBJ2-3; 10 bases agree with TRBD1. The CDR3 extends over 15 amino acids. From germline, CDR1 is SEHNR and CDR2 FQNEAQ (reference sequence). V shed 6 bases and J 3 bases; nucleotides not matched to a gene: 6. CDR3 sequence (DNA): TGTGCCAGCAGATCGGACAGGGGGAGTACAGATACGCAGTATTTT. Amino acids: CASRSDRGSTDTQYF.

This sequence joins TRBV30 and TRBJ1-6, with 7 nucleotides matching TRBD1. The germline CDR1 and CDR2 sequences are GTSNPN and SVGIG (reference sequence). This CDR3 has 15 residues. J gave up 6 bases and V 3 bases, and 8 bases lay outside the gene matches. The CDR3 DNA sequence: TGTGCCTGGAGAGCTGACAGGGTCGGTAATTCACCCCTCCACTTT. The encoded protein is CAWRADRVGNSPLHF.

A few counts support this clone. The chain joins TRBV11-2 to TRBJ2-2, with a tentative D call TRBD1 (6 bases). Trimming removed 6 bases at V and 9 bases at J, with 17 bases between. Germline CDR1 SGHAT, CDR2 FQNNGV. The CDR3 has 14 amino acids. The CDR3 DNA reads TGTGCCAGCAGTCGATTCACAGGGAGTTGGGAGCTGTTTTTT. The encoded protein is CASSRFTGSWELFF.

This chain connects TRBV30 to TRBJ1-2; 7 nucleotides match TRBD1. The CDR3 has 13 residues. CDR1 is GTSNPN, CDR2 SVGIG, per germline (reference sequence). V dropped 5 bases and J dropped 3; count of bases not matched to a gene: 6. In DNA, the CDR3 is TGTGCCTGGCGGGACAGTTGGGACTATGGCTACACCTTC. Protein: CAWRDSWDYGYTF.

This chain joins TRBV29-1 and TRBJ1-1; D is unclear. CDR3 length: 13 amino acids. Germline V gene data show CDR1 as SQVTM and CDR2 as ANQGSEA. V shed 4 bases and J shed 0 bases, with 9 bases lying between them. DNA for the CDR3: TGCAGCGTTGCCAGTTTGCTGAACACTGAAGCTTTCTTT. Translated, it gives CSVASLLNTEAFF.

The rearrangement uses TRBV5-4 and TRBJ2-3; the D gene is possibly TRBD1 (5 bases). This CDR3 region has 16 residues. Germline CDR1 is SGHNT and CDR2 is YYREEE (reference sequence). The ends were cut back, 4 bases at V and 0 bases at J, with 15 bases in the middle. CDR3 loop: CASSQPTGPSTDTQYF. In nucleotides, the CDR3 is TGTGCCAGCAGCCAGCCAACAGGACCCAGCACAGATACGCAGTATTTT.

This sequence joins TRBV7-3 and TRBJ2-1; 10 bases agree with TRBD1. The V gene's germline CDR1 is SGHTA and CDR2 FQGTGA. Trimming took 3 bases from V and 1 from J; bases not matched to a gene: 0. The CDR3 consists of 15 residues. CDR3 amino acids: CASSLGQGSYNEQFF. In DNA form, the CDR3 reads TGTGCCAGCAGCTTGGGACAGGGGTCCTACAATGAGCAGTTCTTC.

The rearrangement uses TRBV5-1 and TRBJ1-1, with D tentatively TRBD1 (6 bases). V lost 4 bases, J lost 2 bases, and 12 bases lay in between. CDR1 is SGHRS and CDR2 is YFSETQ in the germline V gene. This CDR3 comprises 14 residues. The CDR3 DNA reads TGCGCCAGCAGCCGGACAGACATAAACACTGAAGCTTTCTTT. It yields the protein CASSRTDINTEAFF.

The chain carries TRBV18 and TRBJ2-7, with a possible D match to TRBD2 (5 bases). Deletions cut 4 bases from V and 6 bases from J, with 10 bases between. Germline lookup yields CDR1 KGHSH and CDR2 LQKENI. CDR3 length equals 12 residues. For the CDR3, the DNA is TGTGCCAGCTCACAGGGAGTCTTCGAGCAGTACTTC. This encodes CASSQGVFEQYF. The full variable domain, completed using reference TRBV18 and TRBJ2-7, is NAGVMQNPRHLVRRRGQEARLRCSPMKGHSHVYWYRQLPEEGLKFMVYLQKENIIDESGMPKERFSAEFPKEGPSILRIQQVVRGDSAAYFCASSQGVFEQYFGPGTRLTVT.

This chain connects TRBV15 to TRBJ1-6; 7 bases align to TRBD1. Germline V gene lookup returns CDR1 LNHNV and CDR2 YYDKDF (reference sequence). The CDR3 covers 15 residues. V lost 0 bases and J lost 6; bases outside the gene matches: 2. Written as DNA, the CDR3 is TGTGCCACCAGCAGAGACAGGGGGTCTAATTCACCCCTCCACTTT. Its protein is CATSRDRGSNSPLHF.

The gene calls are TRBV4-1 and TRBJ1-6; TRBD1 aligns across 9 bases. Germline V gives CDR1 MGHRA, CDR2 YSYEKL. The CDR3 runs 17 residues. V was pared by 4 bases and J by 4 bases, with 8 bases of the junction left unmatched. The CDR3 bases are TGCGCCAGCAGCCCGCGGGACAGGGAAATGTATAATTCACCCCTCCACTTT. It specifies CASSPRDREMYNSPLHF.

The chain carries TRBV4-1 and TRBJ1-6; 12 positions agree with TRBD1. V was pared by 3 bases and J by 8 bases, with 2 bases of the junction left unmatched. This CDR3 spans 15 amino acids. Germline CDR1 is MGHRA and CDR2 is YSYEKL. The CDR3 region is CASSQGQGAYSPLHF. The CDR3 nucleotides read TGCGCCAGCAGCCAGGGACAGGGGGCCTATTCACCCCTCCACTTT.

J is TRBJ2-2 and V is TRBV27, with D possibly matching TRBD2 (6 bases). Germline CDR1 and CDR2: MNHEY and SMNVEV (reference sequence). This CDR3 is 14 amino acids long. The germline V and J ends were trimmed by 6 bases and 7 bases, with 15 bases remaining between them. The chain's CDR3 is CASSSGLLGGELFF. The CDR3 nucleotides are TGTGCCAGCAGCTCTGGACTATTAGGCGGGGAGCTGTTTTTT.

This chain links TRBV7-2 with TRBJ1-2; perhaps TRBD1 as D (5 bases). CDR1 is SGHTA and CDR2 is FQGNSA in the germline V gene. The CDR3 sequence is 18 residues long. Trimming shortened V by 1 base and J by 2 bases, and 20 bases separated the two germline ends. CDR3 region: CASSLVWGRRRPNYGYTF. The CDR3 bases are TGTGCCAGCAGCTTAGTTTGGGGCAGGCGTCGGCCCAACTATGGCTACACCTTC.

Written as DNA, the CDR3 is TGCGCCAGCAGCCAAGGGGCTTCGGGACTCGACTTCTACAATGAGCAGTTCTTC. Its translation is CASSQGASGLDFYNEQFF. The chain employs TRBV4-1 and TRBJ2-1, with a possible D match to TRBD2 (6 bases). This CDR3 comprises 18 residues. Germline V gene lookup returns CDR1 MGHRA and CDR2 YSYEKL. With 1 base removed from V and 3 bases from J, the gap between germline ends came to 19 bases.

The table lists this clone with a count of one. The J gene is TRBJ1-4, the V gene TRBV6-5; D remains ambiguous. Trimming stripped 6 bases from V and 2 bases from J, with 7 bases between. The CDR3 covers 13 residues. Germline CDR1 reads MNHEY; CDR2 reads SVGAGI. The CDR3 coding sequence is TGTGCCAGCAGCCGTACTACTAATGAAAAACTGTTTTTT. Amino acid sequence: CASSRTTNEKLFF.

The chain employs TRBV12-3 or TRBV12-4 and TRBJ1-1; TRBD1 is a possible D gene (5 bases). Between the trimmed V and J ends, which lost 1 base and 4 bases, there was a span of 7 bases. The CDR3 is 13 amino acids. CDR3 in DNA: TGTGCCAGCAGTTTAGGCGGGGGCACTGAAGCTTTCTTT. Residues: CASSLGGGTEAFF.

The V and J genes are TRBV3-1 (or the pseudogene TRBV3-2) and TRBJ1-5; TRBD1 might be the D (5 bases). The V end lost 0 bases, the J end lost 9 bases, and 15 bases lay between the germline ends. The CDR3 is made up of 15 amino acids. The germline V gene has CDR1 LGHDT and CDR2 YNNKEL (reference sequence). CDR3: CASSQDAAGSGPQHF. The CDR3 nucleotides read TGTGCCAGCAGCCAAGATGCCGCAGGGTCGGGGCCCCAGCATTTT.

This CDR3 reads CASSIGTGVPNSEQFF. CDR3 DNA: TGTGCCAGTAGTATAGGAACAGGGGTCCCTAATAGTGAGCAGTTCTTC. The chain employs TRBV19 and TRBJ2-1, with TRBD1 identical over 7 bases. The CDR3 is 16 residues long. V was clipped by 1 base and J by 9 bases; unmatched bases: 12. Germline-derived CDR1 and CDR2 are LNHDA and SQIVND (reference sequence).

J is TRBJ2-1 and V is TRBV11-2; no firm D call. CDR3 length: 16 amino acids. The germline V gene encodes CDR1 SGHAT and CDR2 FQNNGV. V lost 0 bases and J lost 12, with 21 bases in between. In nucleotides, the CDR3 is TGTGCCAGCAGCTTAGAGGTGTTAGTCCCTCTCCCCGGGCAGTTCTTC. Translation gives CASSLEVLVPLPGQFF.

The gene calls are TRBV6-5 and TRBJ1-2; D not certain. This CDR3 contains 15 residues. Germline CDR1 MNHEY, CDR2 SVGAGI. Trimming shortened V by 0 bases and J by 6 bases, and 14 bases separated the two germline ends. The CDR3 protein is CASSYSRLALDGYTF. CDR3 nucleotide sequence: TGTGCCAGCAGTTACTCGAGGCTGGCTCTGGATGGCTACACCTTC.

The chain joins TRBV7-9 to TRBJ1-4; 7 nucleotides align to TRBD1. The CDR3 extends over 16 amino acids. J was trimmed by 0 bases and V by 4 bases; bases with no gene match: 5. CDR1 SEHNR and CDR2 FQNEAQ come from the germline V gene (reference sequence). The CDR3 DNA reads as TGTGCCAGCAGCTACGACAGGGTTGCAACTAATGAAAAACTGTTTTTT. It is translated as CASSYDRVATNEKLFF.

The rearrangement links TRBV7-2 to TRBJ2-7; 9 bases are a match to TRBD2. V shed 11 bases, J shed 2 bases, and the junction held 10 bases outside the gene matches. The V gene's germline CDR1 is SGHTA and CDR2 FQGNSA. This CDR3 has 14 residues. CDR3 DNA sequence: TGTGCCTCCTCCGAAGCGGGAGGAACCTACGAGCAGTACTTC. Translated, it gives CASSEAGGTYEQYF.

The gene calls are TRBV15 and TRBJ1-1; D is ambiguous. The CDR3 covers 14 residues. Trimming took off 0 bases at V and 6 bases at J, with 11 bases between the two ends. Germline assignment: CDR1 LNHNV and CDR2 YYDKDF (reference sequence). CDR3 sequence: CATSRDPLAAEAFF. CDR3 DNA sequence: TGTGCCACCAGCAGAGACCCGTTGGCTGCTGAAGCTTTCTTT.

CDR3 sequence: CASSSSGAADTQYF. CDR3 coding DNA: TGTGCCAGCAGTTCCTCGGGGGCTGCAGATACGCAGTATTTT. The rearrangement links TRBV6-5 to TRBJ2-3; D is perhaps TRBD1 or TRBD2 (6 bases each). V was shortened by 4 bases and J by 4 bases, with 12 bases between the two germline ends. This CDR3 comprises 14 residues. From germline, CDR1 is MNHEY and CDR2 SVGAGI.